The rows below give T cell receptor beta chains drawn from one sample of a study of blood T cell repertoires in COVID-19. Data came from immunoSEQ multiplex PCR; TCRdb stores just in-frame clones and leaves some out. Of 130,000 or so clones in the sample, about 80% are singletons; the top ten hold more than 1.5%. Input material: peripheral blood. Every receptor here comes from a human donor in a cohort sampled during active COVID-19. Both conserved end residues are trimmed from each CDR3. D genes are given only for firm matches.

length: 13
J: TRBJ2-3
V: TRBV7-3
D: TRBD2
CDR3: ASSSSAGGTDTQY

length: 11
J: TRBJ1-1
V: TRBV30
D: .
CDR3: AWSTSGDTEAF

length: 15
J: TRBJ1-3
V: TRBV28
D: .
CDR3: ASSGAGSPERRNTIY

length: 11
J: TRBJ1-2
V: TRBV6-1
D: .
CDR3: ASRSSRGHGYT

length: 13
J: TRBJ1-2
V: TRBV6-5
D: .
CDR3: ASIRSGVSNYGYT

length: 13
J: TRBJ2-3
V: TRBV6-5
D: TRBD2
CDR3: ASSPGLAGVDTQY

length: 13
J: TRBJ2-1
V: TRBV28
D: .
CDR3: ASSSWRGPYNEQF

length: 11
J: TRBJ2-1
V: TRBV12-3/TRBV12-4
D: .
CDR3: ASSRGFYNEQF

length: 15
J: TRBJ2-1
V: TRBV4-1
D: .
CDR3: ASSQGNLANPYNEQF

length: 11
J: TRBJ1-5
V: TRBV12-3/TRBV12-4
D: .
CDR3: ASSFKGDQPQH

length: 14
J: TRBJ1-1
V: TRBV10-3
D: .
CDR3: AISDSSRVKDTEAF

length: 14
J: TRBJ2-5
V: TRBV6-2/TRBV6-3
D: TRBD2
CDR3: ASSYGLAGAQETQY

length: 12
J: TRBJ2-7
V: TRBV15
D: .
CDR3: ATSRGGQTYEQY

length: 14
J: TRBJ2-7
V: TRBV5-1
D: .
CDR3: ASSLGAGPSTYEQY

length: 14
J: TRBJ1-6
V: TRBV6-2/TRBV6-3
D: TRBD1
CDR3: ASSSLGQGVNSPLH

length: 17
J: TRBJ1-3
V: TRBV7-2
D: TRBD1
CDR3: ASSPTPRTGTLSGNTIY

length: 11
J: TRBJ1-4
V: TRBV3-1/TRBV3-2
D: TRBD1
CDR3: ASKDRPDEKLF

length: 12
J: TRBJ1-5
V: TRBV6-5
D: .
CDR3: ASSGLYSNQPQH

length: 11
J: TRBJ1-1
V: TRBV25-1
D: TRBD1
CDR3: ASSHETGTEAF

length: 14
J: TRBJ1-2
V: TRBV3-1/TRBV3-2
D: TRBD1
CDR3: ASSQGQTGGNYGYT

length: 9
J: TRBJ2-7
V: TRBV20-1
D: TRBD2
CDR3: SARLADEQY

length: 10
J: TRBJ2-5
V: TRBV30
D: .
CDR3: AQGLSRETQY

length: 14
J: TRBJ2-2
V: TRBV27
D: TRBD1
CDR3: ASSRLDRAVTGELF

length: 12
J: TRBJ2-1
V: TRBV11-2
D: TRBD2
CDR3: ASSLLAGLNEQF

length: 12
J: TRBJ1-5
V: TRBV2
D: TRBD1
CDR3: ASSDQGANQPQH

length: 14
J: TRBJ1-2
V: TRBV3-1/TRBV3-2
D: TRBD1
CDR3: ASSQDYGQGGYGYT

length: 14
J: TRBJ1-5
V: TRBV4-2
D: TRBD1
CDR3: ASSQVDREGNQPQH

length: 12
J: TRBJ1-1
V: TRBV7-3
D: .
CDR3: ASSLSGDGTEAF

length: 14
J: TRBJ2-5
V: TRBV28
D: TRBD2
CDR3: ASSIPGGPYQETQY

length: 13
J: TRBJ1-5
V: TRBV28
D: TRBD1
CDR3: ASSPGTGSNQPQH

length: 14
J: TRBJ2-5
V: TRBV5-1
D: TRBD2
CDR3: ASSPGPSGKQETQY

length: 10
J: TRBJ2-1
V: TRBV7-9
D: TRBD1
CDR3: ASSLGQGTQF

length: 14
J: TRBJ1-6
V: TRBV18
D: TRBD1
CDR3: ASSPVQGARNSPLH

length: 13
J: TRBJ2-1
V: TRBV3-1/TRBV3-2
D: .
CDR3: ASSQDAAQRGEQF

length: 14
J: TRBJ1-5
V: TRBV9
D: TRBD1
CDR3: ASSQGGGYGNQPQH

length: 12
J: TRBJ1-2
V: TRBV10-3
D: .
CDR3: AISEWGDSYGYT

length: 12
J: TRBJ2-1
V: TRBV25-1
D: TRBD2
CDR3: ASITSGVPNEQF

length: 14
J: TRBJ2-3
V: TRBV27
D: TRBD2
CDR3: ASSPPSGRSTDTQY

length: 12
J: TRBJ1-2
V: TRBV18
D: TRBD1
CDR3: ASSPSQGDYGYT